Each of the 21 T cell receptor beta chains below was sequenced from the same sample in a study of T cell responses to AZD1222 COVID-19 vaccine. Sequencing was performed with immunoSEQ multiplex PCR; in TCRdb, only in-frame clones are kept and a portion is missing. The table records 120,000 or so clones, approximately 92% of them present only once. Sequencing was performed on peripheral blood, taken 28 days after the second AZD1222 dose. Receptor source: an adult who received the AZD1222 COVID-19 vaccine.

V usage is TRBV7-8 and J usage is TRBJ1-1, with TRBD1 as a possible D gene (5 bases). V lost 1 base and J 3 bases, leaving 12 bases between the germline ends. From germline, CDR1 is SGHVS and CDR2 FQNEAQ. The CDR3 spans 15 residues. In DNA, the CDR3 is TGTGCCAGCAGCTTAGAGGGGACGTCGGACACTGAAGCTTTCTTT. Residues: CASSLEGTSDTEAFF.

V usage is TRBV2 and J usage is TRBJ1-2; possible D gene TRBD1, 5 bases. Looked up from germline, CDR1 is SNHLY and CDR2 is FYNNEI. This CDR3 contains 15 residues. V was trimmed by 2 bases and J by 8 bases, leaving 18 bases between them. The CDR3 loop reads CASSELSVRGEGYTF. The CDR3 DNA reads TGTGCCAGCAGTGAATTGTCGGTCCGGGGGGAGGGCTACACCTTC.

V is TRBV10-3 and J is TRBJ1-1; the D is unclear. Germline V gene sequence: CDR1 ENHRY, CDR2 SYGVKD. V shed 6 bases and J shed 3 bases, with 5 bases lying between them. The length of the CDR3 is 11 residues. CDR3 nucleotide sequence: TGTGCCATCAGATCGGACACTGAAGCTTTCTTT. Protein sequence: CAIRSDTEAFF.

The V and J genes are TRBV5-6 and TRBJ1-1, with 11 bases fitting TRBD1. This CDR3 region has 15 residues. The trim removed 4 bases at V and 3 bases at J, leaving 5 bases unmatched. Germline values: CDR1 SGHDT, CDR2 YYEEEE. This chain's CDR3 is CASSRRTGGHTEAFF. The CDR3 DNA sequence: TGTGCCAGCAGCCGACGGACAGGGGGCCACACTGAAGCTTTCTTT.

V gene TRBV19 combines with J gene TRBJ1-3; 9 bases agree with TRBD1. Per the germline V gene, CDR1 is LNHDA and CDR2 is SQIVND (reference sequence). Unmatched junction bases numbered 3, after V lost 0 bases and J lost 0 bases. The CDR3 is 17 residues long. CDR3 bases: TGTGCCAGTAGTATAGAACCGGGACAGGGCTCTGGAAACACCATATATTTT. The encoded protein is CASSIEPGQGSGNTIYF.

This chain joins TRBV11-3 and TRBJ2-2; no firm D call. Germline V lookup: CDR1 SGHNT, CDR2 YENEEA. Trimming stripped 0 bases from V and 5 bases from J, with 4 bases between. CDR3 length equals 13 residues. This chain's CDR3 is CASSLDVTGELFF. In nucleotides, the CDR3 is TGTGCCAGCAGCTTAGATGTGACCGGGGAGCTGTTTTTT.

In its sample, this clone was seen a few times. The J gene is TRBJ2-7, the V gene TRBV14, with 11 bases identical to TRBD1. Germline V gene data show CDR1 as SGHDN and CDR2 as FVKESK. V shed 4 bases, J shed 3 bases, and the junction held 8 bases outside the gene matches. The CDR3 contains 16 residues. The CDR3 loop is CASSRGGTGGFYEQYF. In nucleotides, the CDR3 is TGTGCCAGCAGCCGCGGTGGGACAGGGGGATTCTACGAGCAGTACTTC.

V and J are TRBV3-1 (or the pseudogene TRBV3-2) and TRBJ1-3; D possibly corresponds to TRBD1 (5 bases). The CDR3 length is 15 residues. The V gene lost 2 bases and the J gene lost 4 bases, with 12 bases spanning the gap. Germline CDR1 is LGHDT and CDR2 is YNNKEL (reference sequence). CDR3: CASSQRGHEGNTIYF. Written as DNA, the CDR3 is TGTGCCAGCAGCCAACGAGGACATGAAGGAAACACCATATATTTT.

The chain carries TRBV7-8 and TRBJ1-2, with a tentative D call TRBD1 (6 bases). Trimming removed 0 bases from V and 10 bases from J, with 12 bases in between. CDR3 length equals 13 residues. Germline-derived CDR1 and CDR2 are SGHVS and FQNEAQ. CDR3 residues: CASSLAKGQPYTF. The CDR3 DNA is TGTGCCAGCAGCTTAGCTAAAGGACAGCCCTACACCTTC.

V is TRBV29-1 and J is TRBJ2-1; 8 bases are shared with TRBD2. The CDR3 is 15 amino acids. Trimming removed 7 bases from V and 3 bases from J; junction bases left unmatched: 11. Looked up from germline, CDR1 is SQVTM and CDR2 is ANQGSEA. The CDR3 nucleotides read TGCAGCGCCGCGAACGGGGGGGTTTACTACAATGAGCAGTTCTTC. It codes for CSAANGGVYYNEQFF.

Details on this clone: In the same sample, other DNA sequences code for this CDR3. V is TRBV5-1 and J is TRBJ2-7; TRBD1 matches 12 bases. The CDR3 is 14 amino acids. Unmatched junction bases numbered 2, after V lost 3 bases and J lost 4 bases. Germline values: CDR1 SGHRS, CDR2 YFSETQ. The DNA of the CDR3 is TGCGCCAGCAGCTCGGGACAGGGGGCATACGAGCAGTACTTC. Translating gives CASSSGQGAYEQYF.

This chain uses TRBV29-1 with TRBJ2-7; TRBD1 matches 10 bases. J lost 0 bases, V lost 4 bases, and 6 bases had no gene match. The CDR3 is 15 residues long. The germline gives CDR1 SQVTM, CDR2 ANQGSEA. The CDR3 region is CSVVRTGGLSYEQYF. The CDR3, as DNA: TGCAGCGTTGTAAGGACAGGGGGGCTCTCCTACGAGCAGTACTTC.

The genes are TRBV19 and TRBJ2-5, with TRBD1 matching over 8 bases. Looked up from germline, CDR1 is LNHDA and CDR2 is SQIVND (reference sequence). The CDR3 is 12 residues long. The trim removed 5 bases at V and 5 bases at J, leaving 1 base unmatched. CDR3 nucleotides: TGTGCCAGTAGTCAGGGGGCTGAGACCCAGTACTTC. It yields the protein CASSQGAETQYF.

The V call is TRBV21-1, the J call TRBJ2-5; the table gives TRBD1 as D, unverified against the DNA. TRBV21-1 corresponds to a pseudogene. The length of the CDR3 is 15 residues. The CDR3 reads CASSSQGEVGETQYF. The CDR3, as DNA: TGTGCCAGCAGCAGCCAGGGGGAGGTAGGAGAGACCCAGTACTTC.

The V and J genes are TRBV7-3 and TRBJ2-5; 8 nucleotides match TRBD2. Germline CDR1 is SGHTA and CDR2 is FQGTGA. The CDR3 is made up of 15 amino acids. Trimming removed 5 bases from V and 1 base from J; junction bases left unmatched: 6. In DNA form, the CDR3 reads TGTGCCAGCAGCATTAGCGGGACTGGCCAAGAGACCCAGTACTTC. This encodes CASSISGTGQETQYF.

This clone was detected once. The rearrangement links TRBV29-1 to TRBJ2-1; D possibly uses TRBD1 or TRBD2 (6 bases each). Looked up from germline, CDR1 is SQVTM and CDR2 is ANQGSEA. V was pared by 0 bases and J by 15 bases, with 15 bases between. The CDR3 is 12 residues long. The DNA for the CDR3 is TGCAGCGTTGAAGACCCCCCGGGGGCCGGGTTCTTC. It encodes CSVEDPPGAGFF.

This clone was seen a single time. CDR3 sequence (DNA): TGTGCCAGCAGTTTTCCTACGGGGAGCGACGAGCAGTACTTC. Its translation: CASSFPTGSDEQYF. This chain links TRBV28 with TRBJ2-7, with D maybe TRBD2 (5 bases). V gave up 3 bases and J gave up 5 bases, with 14 bases separating them. This CDR3 has 14 residues. The V gene's germline CDR1 is MDHEN and CDR2 SYDVKM. Supplemented by reference TRBV28 and TRBJ2-7, the full variable domain reads DVKVTQSSRYLVKRTGEKVFLECVQDMDHENMFWYRQDPGLGLRLIYFSYDVKMKEKGDIPEGYSVSREKKERFSLILESASTNQTSMYLCASSFPTGSDEQYFGPGTRLTVT.

V and J are TRBV7-2 and TRBJ2-1; 9 bases line up with TRBD1. V trimming: 3 bases; J trimming: 13 bases; junction bases outside the gene matches: 10. The CDR3 is made up of 14 amino acids. Germline V gene sequence: CDR1 SGHTA, CDR2 FQGNSA. The CDR3 sequence is CASSFRDRVREQFF. CDR3 DNA: TGTGCCAGCAGCTTCCGGGACAGGGTCAGAGAACAGTTCTTC.

This chain joins TRBV18 and TRBJ1-5; 8 bases line up with TRBD1. The CDR3 length is 16 residues. The germline V gene encodes CDR1 KGHSH and CDR2 LQKENI. The V segment lost 4 bases and the J segment 6 bases; nucleotides outside the gene matches: 11. CDR3 sequence (DNA): TGTGCCAGCTCACTCACAGCAGGGGGCGAAGGTCAGCCCCAGCATTTT. Translation gives CASSLTAGGEGQPQHF.

The gene calls are TRBV7-3 and TRBJ1-2, with 8 bases that match TRBD1. The V gene end was trimmed by 5 bases and the J gene end by 4 bases; junction bases not matched to a gene: 9. The CDR3 extends over 15 amino acids. The germline V gene has CDR1 SGHTA and CDR2 FQGTGA. CDR3 sequence (DNA): TGTGCCAGCAGCCCCTACCCGGACAGGGCCTATGGCTACACCTTC. Translating gives CASSPYPDRAYGYTF.

This sequence joins TRBV3-1 (or the pseudogene TRBV3-2) and TRBJ1-5; the match to TRBD1 covers 8 bases. V was clipped by 8 bases and J by 4 bases; unmatched bases: 1. The CDR3 spans 12 residues. Per germline, CDR1 LGHDT and CDR2 YNNKEL (reference sequence). The CDR3 is CASGTGNQPQHF. DNA for the CDR3: TGTGCCAGCGGGACAGGTAATCAGCCCCAGCATTTT.